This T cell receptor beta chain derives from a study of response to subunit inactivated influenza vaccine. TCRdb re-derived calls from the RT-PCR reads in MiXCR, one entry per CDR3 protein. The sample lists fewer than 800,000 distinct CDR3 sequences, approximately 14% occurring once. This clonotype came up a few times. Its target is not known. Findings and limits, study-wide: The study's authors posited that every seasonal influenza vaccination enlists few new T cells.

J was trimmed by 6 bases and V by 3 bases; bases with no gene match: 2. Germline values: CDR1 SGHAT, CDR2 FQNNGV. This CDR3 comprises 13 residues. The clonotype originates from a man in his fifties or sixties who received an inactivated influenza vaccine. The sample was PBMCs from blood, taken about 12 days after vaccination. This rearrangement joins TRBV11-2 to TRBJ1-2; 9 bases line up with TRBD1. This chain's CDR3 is CASSLTGGNGYTF. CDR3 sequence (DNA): TGTGCCAGCAGCTTGACAGGGGGTAATGGCTACACCTTC.